What follows are 16 T cell receptor beta chains derived from one specimen sequenced in a study of cytomegalovirus exposure and HLA in healthy donors. TCRdb keeps only in-frame clones here, not all; method: immunoSEQ multiplex PCR. The sample gives roughly 71,000 clones, about 93% of which show up once; 0.55% to 0.8% is in the top ten. Sequences were obtained from PBMCs. These receptors were taken from a woman younger than 35 in good health and CMV-seronegative.

This clone was seen a few times. The J gene is TRBJ2-2, the V gene TRBV7-2; D gene unclear. This CDR3 has 13 amino acids. The germline V and J ends were trimmed by 5 bases and 1 base, with 5 bases remaining between them. CDR1 SGHTA and CDR2 FQGNSA come from the germline V gene. The CDR3 bases are TGTGCCAGCAGCCGAGTGAACACCGGGGAGCTGTTTTTT. Translation gives CASSRVNTGELFF.

The chain joins TRBV30 to TRBJ2-7, with D maybe TRBD1 (6 bases). Germline values: CDR1 GTSNPN, CDR2 SVGIG (reference sequence). This CDR3 is 14 amino acids long. Trimming removed 2 bases at V and 2 bases at J, with 13 bases between. The CDR3 coding sequence is TGTGCCTGGAGTAGATGGGACACACCCTACGAGCAGTACTTC. This gives the protein CAWSRWDTPYEQYF.

The chain has TRBV28 and TRBJ2-7; D is possibly TRBD2 (5 bases). In germline, CDR1 is MDHEN, CDR2 SYDVKM. The germline V and J ends were trimmed by 8 bases and 0 bases, with 14 bases remaining between them. The CDR3 length is 14 residues. The CDR3 DNA reads as TGTGCCAGCTCGCACCTTGAGGGCTCCTACGAGCAGTACTTC. Residues: CASSHLEGSYEQYF.

The chain is built from TRBV6-5 and TRBJ1-5; TRBD1 might be the D (5 bases). V was shortened by 0 bases and J by 6 bases, with 15 bases between the two germline ends. CDR3 length: 16 residues. Germline values: CDR1 MNHEY, CDR2 SVGAGI. The CDR3 region is CASSYSAQGGGQPQHF. The DNA of the CDR3 is TGTGCCAGCAGTTACTCGGCGCAGGGCGGGGGTCAGCCCCAGCATTTT.

Here the CDR3 reads CASSVGPPGVGDTQYF. CDR3 DNA: TGTGCCAGCAGCGTAGGTCCCCCAGGGGTGGGAGATACGCAGTATTTT. This sequence joins TRBV9 and TRBJ2-3, with D possibly matching TRBD1 (6 bases). The CDR3 is 16 amino acids. V was shortened by 0 bases and J by 5 bases, with 16 bases between the two germline ends. Germline loops: CDR1 SGDLS, CDR2 YYNGEE.

This chain uses TRBV9 with TRBJ1-1, with TRBD1 matching over 9 bases. Germline-derived CDR1 and CDR2 are SGDLS and YYNGEE. The CDR3 runs to 16 residues. V shed 4 bases, J shed 2 bases, and the junction held 9 bases outside the gene matches. The CDR3 DNA is TGTGCCAGCAGCCCGCCGGGACAGGGAAGCAACACTGAAGCTTTCTTT. It encodes CASSPPGQGSNTEAFF.

The chain combines TRBV10-2 with TRBJ2-7; TRBD1 matches at 7 bases. After removal of 6 bases from V and 2 bases from J, the junction contained 7 bases not matched to a gene. The CDR3 loop spans 14 amino acids. Germline V gives CDR1 WSHSY, CDR2 SAAADI. CDR3 in DNA: TGCGCCAGCAGAGGACAGGACCCAACCTACGAGCAGTACTTC. Protein: CASRGQDPTYEQYF.

V is TRBV5-1 and J is TRBJ2-7; 10 nucleotides align to TRBD1. From germline, CDR1 is SGHRS and CDR2 YFSETQ. V lost 3 bases and J lost 2; bases outside the gene matches: 5. The CDR3 extends over 15 amino acids. For the CDR3, the DNA is TGCGCCAGCAGCTGGGGACAGGGGTACGCCTACGAGCAGTACTTC. This sequence encodes CASSWGQGYAYEQYF.

This chain links TRBV4-2 with TRBJ2-2, with D possibly being TRBD2 (5 bases). The ends were cut back, 4 bases at V and 5 bases at J, with 14 bases in the middle. The germline V gene encodes CDR1 LGHNA and CDR2 YNFKEQ. CDR3 length equals 15 residues. CDR3: CASSPPLAGTGELFF. The CDR3 DNA reads as TGTGCCAGCAGCCCCCCGCTAGCCGGAACCGGGGAGCTGTTTTTT.

The chain recombines TRBV5-4 with TRBJ1-2, with a possible D match to TRBD1 (5 bases). This CDR3 spans 14 amino acids. Trimming left V 0 bases short and J 10 bases short, with 16 bases between. Per germline, CDR1 SGHNT and CDR2 YYREEE (reference sequence). The CDR3 here is CASSLAQGSWAYTF. DNA of the CDR3: TGTGCCAGCAGCTTGGCCCAGGGCAGTTGGGCCTACACCTTC. Full variable domain (missing parts from reference TRBV5-4 and TRBJ1-2): ETGVTQSPTHLIKTRGQQVTLRCSSQSGHNTVSWYQQALGQGPQFIFQYYREEENGRGNFPPRFSGLQFPNYSSELNVNALELDDSALYLCASSLAQGSWAYTFGSGTRLTVV.

The rearrangement uses TRBV10-1 and TRBJ1-5, with 7 bases identical to TRBD1. V lost 0 bases and J lost 2; bases outside the gene matches: 10. This CDR3 has 18 amino acids. Germline V gene sequence: CDR1 WNHNN, CDR2 SYGVQD (reference sequence). The CDR3 nucleotides read TGCGCCAGCAGTGAGTCCAGACAGGGTCGAAAGGGCAATCAGCCCCAGCATTTT. Amino acids: CASSESRQGRKGNQPQHF.

The V gene is TRBV10-3, the J gene TRBJ1-5; D is possibly TRBD1 (6 bases). The ends were cut back, 2 bases at V and 1 base at J, with 15 bases in the middle. This CDR3 has 17 residues. Germline CDR1 reads ENHRY; CDR2 reads SYGVKD. Here the CDR3 reads CAISEAGDRRSNQPQHF. The CDR3 coding sequence is TGTGCCATCAGTGAGGCGGGAGACAGGAGGAGCAATCAGCCCCAGCATTTT.

This clone appeared a few times. This chain links TRBV29-1 with TRBJ2-3; 7 nucleotides agree with TRBD2. Trimming removed 4 bases from V and 6 bases from J; junction bases left unmatched: 16. The germline CDR1 and CDR2 sequences are SQVTM and ANQGSEA. The CDR3 has 16 residues. CDR3 DNA sequence: TGCAGCGTTGGGGCGGGGCAGCGGGGCCCCGCGGATACGCAGTATTTT. Its protein is CSVGAGQRGPADTQYF.

The rearrangement uses TRBV4-2 and TRBJ2-3; 7 nucleotides line up with TRBD1. The CDR3 covers 18 residues. Unmatched junction bases numbered 11, after V lost 2 bases and J lost 0 bases. Germline assignment: CDR1 LGHNA and CDR2 YNFKEQ. The CDR3 protein is CASSQLRGPEDSTDTQYF. The CDR3 nucleotides read TGTGCCAGCAGCCAATTGAGGGGGCCAGAAGATAGCACAGATACGCAGTATTTT.

The chain uses TRBV9 and TRBJ2-1; possibly TRBD1 for D (5 bases). The CDR3 contains 15 residues. Germline loops: CDR1 SGDLS, CDR2 YYNGEE. V dropped 2 bases and J dropped 10 bases, with 19 bases sitting between them. CDR3 loop: CASSVVTGPTKEQFF. The CDR3 region has the DNA TGTGCCAGCAGCGTTGTCACAGGCCCCACGAAAGAGCAGTTCTTC.

V is TRBV6-5 and J is TRBJ1-5; D is possibly TRBD1 (6 bases). Deletions cut 6 bases from V and 5 bases from J, with 8 bases between. CDR1 is MNHEY and CDR2 is SVGAGI in the germline V gene. This CDR3 is 12 amino acids long. The CDR3 sequence: CASRQGHQPQHF. The CDR3 nucleotides are TGTGCCAGCAGACAGGGACATCAGCCCCAGCATTTT.